This T cell receptor beta chain was captured in a study of blood T cell repertoires in COVID-19. The data were produced by immunoSEQ multiplex PCR, yet TCRdb's version contains in-frame clones alone and is incomplete. This table holds 100,000 to 150,000 clones, 86% found once. The CDR3 extends over 16 amino acids. The sequence derives from a woman between 70 and 85 years old with COVID-19, enrolled during active disease. Material: peripheral blood. This chain links TRBV21-1 with TRBJ1-6. TRBV21-1 is marked as a pseudogene. The CDR3 DNA follows: TGTGCCAGCAGCAAAGGTACGGGATGCTATAATTCACCCCTCCACTTT. Protein sequence: CASSKGTGCYNSPLHF.